This T cell receptor (beta chain) was identified in a study of cytomegalovirus exposure and HLA in healthy donors. Study-wide results and limits: DRB1 showed the most TCR associations and HLA-C the fewest in a later analysis, as rates varied by HLA locus. In most subjects, TCR beta sequences reportedly gave accurate predictions of HLA-A and HLA-B alleles. A later analysis linked a missense DCLRE1C variant to TCR beta V- and J-gene trimming.

This clone was seen just once. No antigen is known for it. Germline CDR1 and CDR2: MGHRA and YSYEKL. The CDR3 is 14 amino acids. V lost 4 bases and J 5 bases, leaving 11 bases between the germline ends. The PCR employed 60 Vbeta primers together with 13 Jbeta primers. Sequencing was performed with immunoSEQ multiplex PCR; in TCRdb, only in-frame clones are kept and a portion is missing. The sample has about 65,000 clones; around 73% are singletons. The TCR was taken from a girl under 18 in good health and CMV-seropositive. The material sequenced was PBMCs. This chain links TRBV4-1 with TRBJ1-4; a possible D gene is TRBD1 (5 bases). This CDR3 is CASSRTQGNEKLFF. The CDR3 DNA is TGCGCCAGCAGCCGAACCCAGGGAAATGAAAAACTGTTTTTT.